These 23 T cell receptor beta chains share one sample of origin, sequenced in a study of blood T cell repertoires in COVID-19. Sequenced by immunoSEQ multiplex PCR; TCRdb stores in-frame clones only, minus some. Counted here are fewer than 300,000 clones, just under 90% occurring once; the ten biggest clones make up approximately 6.5%. Sequencing was done on a sample of peripheral blood. These receptors came from a woman between 45 and 65 years old with COVID-19, enrolled during active disease.

This clone was observed a single time. V usage is TRBV27 and J usage is TRBJ2-1, with 7 bases aligning to TRBD2. This CDR3 region has 16 residues. Germline V gene sequence: CDR1 MNHEY, CDR2 SMNVEV (reference sequence). V shed 4 bases, J shed 8 bases, and the junction held 14 bases outside the gene matches. The CDR3 nucleotides are TGTGCCAGCAGTTCCGACCCTCGGGGGGTTGTCGATGAGCAGTTCTTC. Translated, it gives CASSSDPRGVVDEQFF.

The rearrangement uses TRBV18 and TRBJ2-7; D is possibly TRBD1 (5 bases). Deletions cut 3 bases from V and 0 bases from J, with 12 bases between. The germline V gene has CDR1 KGHSH and CDR2 LQKENI. This CDR3 has 15 residues. The CDR3 coding sequence is TGTGCCAGCTCACCGAGACAGACTGCCTCCTACGAGCAGTACTTC. It specifies CASSPRQTASYEQYF.

V and J are TRBV2 and TRBJ2-1, with TRBD1 matching 9 bases. Germline-derived CDR1 and CDR2 are SNHLY and FYNNEI. The CDR3 has 17 residues. After removal of 1 base from V and 2 bases from J, the junction contained 6 bases not matched to a gene. CDR3 sequence reads: CASSEEWGTGPYNEQFF. DNA of the CDR3: TGTGCCAGCAGTGAAGAGTGGGGGACAGGGCCCTACAATGAGCAGTTCTTC.

The chain recombines TRBV9 with TRBJ2-5; 8 bases match TRBD2. Germline CDR1 is SGDLS and CDR2 is YYNGEE. Trimming removed 4 bases from V and 3 bases from J; junction bases left unmatched: 14. This CDR3 has 17 residues. CDR3 sequence: CASSHDRGAGVKETQYF. The CDR3 nucleotides read TGTGCCAGCAGCCATGATAGGGGAGCGGGAGTGAAAGAGACCCAGTACTTC.

The chain combines TRBV5-1 with TRBJ2-1, with 15 bases aligning to TRBD2. The CDR3 consists of 15 residues. V trimming: 4 bases; J trimming: 7 bases; junction bases outside the gene matches: 3. Germline-derived CDR1 and CDR2 are SGHRS and YFSETQ. CDR3 residues: CASSPGTSGRNEQFF. CDR3 bases: TGCGCCAGCAGCCCCGGGACTAGCGGGAGGAATGAGCAGTTCTTC.

The chain has TRBV2 and TRBJ1-1; D may be TRBD1 (6 bases). This CDR3 has 15 residues. The V gene lost 7 bases and the J gene lost 1 base, with 16 bases spanning the gap. Germline-derived CDR1 and CDR2 are SNHLY and FYNNEI. The CDR3 nucleotides are TGTGCCAGCAAAAGGTGGGAACAGGGGAACACTGAAGCTTTCTTT. This codes for CASKRWEQGNTEAFF.

As concerns this clone: One end of the junction does not line up with germline, which may come from a read error. The chain couples TRBV6-5 to TRBJ1-5, with TRBD1 matching 7 bases. The CDR3 extends over 15 amino acids. In germline, CDR1 is MNHEY, CDR2 SVGAGI. The CDR3 region has the DNA TGTGCCAGCAGTCGACAGGGTGGTAGCGATCAGCCCCAGCATTTT. The encoded protein is CASSRQGGSDQPQHF.

V usage is TRBV5-1 and J usage is TRBJ2-1; D might be TRBD1 (6 bases). The germline V gene encodes CDR1 SGHRS and CDR2 YFSETQ. The germline V and J ends were trimmed by 0 bases and 12 bases, with 10 bases remaining between them. This CDR3 has 12 amino acids. The CDR3 is CASSLDTGWQFF. The CDR3 DNA reads as TGCGCCAGCAGCTTGGATACAGGGTGGCAGTTCTTC.

The chain employs TRBV9 and TRBJ2-4, with 9 nucleotides matching TRBD1. The germline gives CDR1 SGDLS, CDR2 YYNGEE. The CDR3 is made up of 13 amino acids. V lost 3 bases, J lost 8 bases, and 3 bases stayed unmatched. CDR3 DNA: TGTGCCAGCAGCGCGGACAGGGGTGACATTCAGTACTTC. This gives the protein CASSADRGDIQYF.

The chain has TRBV2 and TRBJ2-2; 8 nucleotides agree with TRBD1. This CDR3 is built from 16 residues. The junction had 12 bases not matched to a gene; V was cut back by 6 bases and J by 6 bases. Per the germline V gene, CDR1 is SNHLY and CDR2 is FYNNEI. Written as DNA, the CDR3 is TGTGCCAGCAGCGCAGGGGGCGTGAGGTCCCCCGGGGAGCTGTTTTTT. Its protein product is CASSAGGVRSPGELFF.

V gene TRBV6-5 combines with J gene TRBJ2-7, with 10 bases that match TRBD1. This CDR3 region has 13 residues. Germline CDR1 is MNHEY and CDR2 is SVGAGI. Germline trimming cut 4 bases from V and 4 bases from J; bases unmatched to any gene: 1. The CDR3, as DNA: TGTGCCAGCAGTTCGGACAGGGGGTACGAGCAGTACTTC. Translation gives CASSSDRGYEQYF.

V usage is TRBV27 and J usage is TRBJ1-5; D unresolved. V was trimmed by 3 bases and J by 5 bases, leaving 14 bases between them. This CDR3 region has 15 residues. Germline V lookup: CDR1 MNHEY, CDR2 SMNVEV (reference sequence). This CDR3 is CASSLRGIGYQPQHF. The CDR3 DNA reads as TGTGCCAGCAGTTTGAGAGGGATTGGATATCAGCCCCAGCATTTT.

The J gene is TRBJ2-1, the V gene TRBV7-3; 9 bases align to TRBD1. This CDR3 has 15 amino acids. V lost 5 bases, J lost 6 bases, and 8 bases stayed unmatched. Germline V gene data show CDR1 as SGHTA and CDR2 as FQGTGA. In DNA, the CDR3 is TGTGCCAGCAGCCCAGGGACAGGGTTTTTCAATGAGCAGTTCTTC. Its protein is CASSPGTGFFNEQFF.

V gene TRBV7-9 combines with J gene TRBJ1-6, with 10 nucleotides matching TRBD1. V shed 5 bases and J 9 bases; nucleotides not matched to a gene: 10. Germline V gene data show CDR1 as SEHNR and CDR2 as FQNEAQ (reference sequence). The CDR3 has 16 residues. The CDR3 sequence is CASSLPTGTGVSPLHF. In DNA form, the CDR3 reads TGTGCCAGCAGCCTCCCTACCGGGACAGGGGTTTCACCCCTCCACTTT.

The rearrangement uses TRBV6-1 and TRBJ2-1; TRBD1 matches 9 bases. The CDR3 runs to 17 residues. CDR1 and CDR2 (germline): MNHNS, SASEGT. V shed 4 bases, J shed 4 bases, and the junction held 11 bases outside the gene matches. The CDR3: CASSGQTPGQGYNEQFF. As DNA, the CDR3 is TGTGCCAGCAGTGGACAGACGCCGGGACAGGGATACAATGAGCAGTTCTTC.

CDR3 DNA sequence: TGTGCCAGCAGTCCGAGCGGGAGGGCCCCTGCGGACCAAGAGACCCAGTACTTC. Protein: CASSPSGRAPADQETQYF. The rearrangement joins TRBV28 to TRBJ2-5; the match to TRBD2 covers 10 bases. This CDR3 spans 18 amino acids. CDR1 and CDR2 (germline): MDHEN, SYDVKM. Trimming removed 5 bases from V and 0 bases from J; junction bases left unmatched: 12.

In DNA form, the CDR3 reads TGTGCCAGCAGCCCCAGAAGCGGTACCCAAGAGACCCAGTACTTC. This sequence encodes CASSPRSGTQETQYF. The chain carries TRBV5-4 and TRBJ2-5, with D possibly matching TRBD2 (5 bases). CDR3 size: 15 residues. Germline CDR1 SGHNT, CDR2 YYREEE (reference sequence). The V end lost 4 bases, the J end lost 1 base, and 14 bases lay between the germline ends.

Written as DNA, the CDR3 is TGTGCCAGCAGCTTACAGACTGATCTACATGGCTACACCTTC. Translation gives CASSLQTDLHGYTF. The chain recombines TRBV7-2 with TRBJ1-2; D is unclear. V lost 2 bases and J lost 6, with 13 bases in between. This CDR3 region has 14 residues. Per the germline V gene, CDR1 is SGHTA and CDR2 is FQGNSA.

The chain joins TRBV18 to TRBJ1-1, with a tentative D call TRBD1 (6 bases). The V end was cut by 4 bases, the J end by 3 bases, with 12 bases between. CDR3 size: 14 residues. Germline V gene data show CDR1 as KGHSH and CDR2 as LQKENI. DNA of the CDR3: TGTGCCAGCTCACTCGGGACACGCCACACTGAAGCTTTCTTT. This encodes CASSLGTRHTEAFF.

V and J are TRBV3-1 (or the pseudogene TRBV3-2) and TRBJ1-5, with D tentatively TRBD1 (6 bases). Germline assignment: CDR1 LGHDT and CDR2 YNNKEL (reference sequence). This CDR3 is 16 amino acids long. V dropped 0 bases and J dropped 7 bases, with 16 bases sitting between them. In DNA, the CDR3 is TGTGCCAGCAGCCAAGATGAGTTAGGGGGGGACCAGCCCCAGCATTTT. It encodes CASSQDELGGDQPQHF.

The rearrangement joins TRBV5-4 to TRBJ2-7; TRBD1 agrees at 8 bases. V trimming: 4 bases; J trimming: 3 bases; junction bases outside the gene matches: 3. The CDR3 totals 13 residues. Germline CDR1 SGHNT, CDR2 YYREEE (reference sequence). This CDR3 reads CASSAGQGYEQYF. The CDR3 DNA reads as TGTGCCAGCAGCGCAGGACAGGGCTACGAGCAGTACTTC.

This chain joins TRBV7-3 and TRBJ1-2, with 8 bases fitting TRBD1. Germline V gives CDR1 SGHTA, CDR2 FQGTGA. The CDR3 is 15 residues long. V was pared by 5 bases and J by 3 bases, with 8 bases of the junction left unmatched. DNA for the CDR3: TGTGCCAGCAGCCCACAGACAGGGGCTCACTATGGCTACACCTTC. Its translation: CASSPQTGAHYGYTF.

The chain carries TRBV11-3 and TRBJ1-1; TRBD1 matches 8 bases. This CDR3 region has 16 residues. From germline, CDR1 is SGHNT and CDR2 YENEEA. The junction had 10 bases not matched to a gene; V was cut back by 4 bases and J by 3 bases. CDR3 in amino acids: CASSSYDRGGDTEAFF. In nucleotides, the CDR3 is TGTGCCAGCAGCTCGTACGACAGGGGAGGGGACACTGAAGCTTTCTTT.